This T cell receptor beta chain was retrieved from a study of T cell clones after liver transplantation. As for the study in general: Post-transplant blood was tracked for graft-donor-reactive T cell clones identified in a pre-transplant mixed lymphocyte reaction.

The V segment lost 7 bases and the J segment 2 bases; nucleotides outside the gene matches: 4. From germline, CDR1 is SGHKS and CDR2 YYEKEE (reference sequence). The CDR3 runs 13 residues. The table came from immunoSEQ multiplex PCR; TCRdb's copy has only in-frame clones and leaves some out. The sample shows 50,000 to 60,000 clones, 70% of them seen only once. V usage is TRBV5-5 and J usage is TRBJ2-3; 7 bases align to TRBD1. The TCR sequence derives from a human patient who received a liver transplant. A subset of T cells may come from the graft donor. The specimen was CD4+ T cells from blood, collected at the approximately 15-month timepoint. The CDR3 loop is CASSGQTTDTQYF. The CDR3 DNA reads as TGTGCCAGCTCGGGACAGACCACAGATACGCAGTATTTT. The full variable domain, its missing parts supplied by reference TRBV5-5 and TRBJ2-3, is DAGVTQSPTHLIKTRGQQVTLRCSPISGHKSVSWYQQVLGQGPQFIFQYYEKEERGRGNFPDRFSARQFPNYSSELNVNALLLGDSALYLCASSGQTTDTQYFGPGTRLTVL.